A selection of T cell receptor beta chains follows, all from one sample in a study of blood T cells in healthy people across ages. TCRdb re-called the 5' RACE reads with MiXCR, one entry per CDR3 protein. The data show about 1.4 million distinct CDR3 sequences, 59% seen once. The source material was blood. These receptor sequences come from a man in his late teens or twenties in good health. The CDR3 runs from the conserved cysteine through the conserved F or W. The D gene is left open where the match is weak. Some rows have no size entry. The others give once, few or many, or a class for an expanded clone.

j_gene | len | abundance | d_gene | v_gene | CDR3nt | CDR3aa
TRBJ2-5 | 14 | . | . | TRBV18 | TGTGCCAGCTCACCACCTAACTCACAAGAGACCCAGTACTTC | CASSPPNSQETQYF
TRBJ2-2 | 18 | . | TRBD2 | TRBV7-9 | TGTGCCAGCAGCCGACCAGTGGGACTAGCGGGAGCTGGCGGGGAGCTGTTTTTT | CASSRPVGLAGAGGELFF
TRBJ2-1 | 14 | . | TRBD2 | TRBV6-5 | TGTGCCAGCAGTTACACTAGCGGGATCAATGAGCAGTTCTTC | CASSYTSGINEQFF
TRBJ2-5 | 16 | . | . | TRBV7-8 | TGTGCCAGCAGCTTAAGAACAGTGAAGTTACCAGAGACCCAGTACTTC | CASSLRTVKLPETQYF
TRBJ2-7 | 16 | few | TRBD1 | TRBV12-3/TRBV12-4 | TGTGCCAGCAGTTTGATAGGGACAGGAGTCTACTACGAGCAGTACTTC | CASSLIGTGVYYEQYF
TRBJ2-6 | 15 | . | . | TRBV12-3/TRBV12-4 | TGTGCCAGCAGCCCGGAGAGGACTGGGGCCAACGTCCTGACTTTC | CASSPERTGANVLTF
TRBJ1-4 | 15 | . | . | TRBV25-1 | TGTGCCAGAACTAAGGGGTTCTGGGTGATAGAAAAACTGTTTTTT | CARTKGFWVIEKLFF
TRBJ2-1 | 15 | . | . | TRBV2 | TGTGCCAGCAGTGATGGGCGGGTCTCCTACAATGAGCAGTGCTTC | CASSDGRVSYNEQCF
TRBJ2-1 | 15 | few | TRBD2 | TRBV7-2 | TGTGCCAGCAGCTTAGCGAGCGGGAGCCAGGATGAGCAGTTCTTC | CASSLASGSQDEQFF
TRBJ2-5 | 15 | . | TRBD1 | TRBV12-3/TRBV12-4 | TGTGCCAGCACCTATGGCCAGGGGGCCTTACAGACCCAGTACTTC | CASTYGQGALQTQYF
TRBJ2-7 | 14 | few | . | TRBV25-1 | TGTGCCAGCAGGGAGGGAGGGGGCAGCTACGAGCAGTACTTC | CASREGGGSYEQYF
TRBJ2-1 | 16 | . | TRBD1 | TRBV6-2/TRBV6-3 | TGTGCCAGCAGTCCCATATCCGGGACAGGTTACAATGAGCAGTTCTTC | CASSPISGTGYNEQFF
TRBJ2-4 | 15 | . | . | TRBV4-2 | TGTGCCAGCAGCCAAGACTGGCTAGCAGGAAACATTCAGTACTTC | CASSQDWLAGNIQYF
TRBJ2-1 | 15 | . | . | TRBV5-6 | TGTGCCAGCAGCTCACGCTACGAACCTAGCAATGAGCAGTTCTTC | CASSSRYEPSNEQFF
TRBJ2-1 | 13 | few | . | TRBV15 | TGTGCCACCAGCAGAGACACGCACAATGAGCAGTTCTTC | CATSRDTHNEQFF
TRBJ2-3 | 16 | few | TRBD2 | TRBV9 | TGTGCCAGCAGCCCCGAAGTAGCGGGACCCACAGATACGCAGTATTTT | CASSPEVAGPTDTQYF
TRBJ2-7 | 13 | . | TRBD1 | TRBV12-3/TRBV12-4 | TGTGCCAGCAGAGGACAGGGGGAGATCGAGCAGTACTTC | CASRGQGEIEQYF
TRBJ2-3 | 14 | . | TRBD1 | TRBV10-3 | TGTGCCACTAAACCGGGACAGGGGACAGATACGCAGTATTTT | CATKPGQGTDTQYF
TRBJ2-1 | 15 | once | TRBD1 | TRBV12-3/TRBV12-4 | TGTGCCAGCAGCACGACAGGGGGCAACTACAATGAGCAGTTCTTC | CASSTTGGNYNEQFF
TRBJ2-7 | 15 | . | TRBD1 | TRBV4-1 | TGCGCCAGCAGCCAAACCGGGACAGGGGGCAACGAGCAGTACTTC | CASSQTGTGGNEQYF
TRBJ2-1 | 15 | . | TRBD1 | TRBV6-5 | TGTGCCAGCAGTTACGGACAGGGTGTCTTAAATGAGCAGTTCTTC | CASSYGQGVLNEQFF
TRBJ2-1 | 15 | . | . | TRBV11-2 | TGTGCCAGCAGCTTGGTTGTGTCGACGAACGATGAGCAGTTCTTC | CASSLVVSTNDEQFF
TRBJ2-6 | 15 | . | . | TRBV25-1 | TGTGCCAGCAGTGAAATCAGCTCTGGGGCCAACGTCCTGACTTTC | CASSEISSGANVLTF
TRBJ2-5 | 13 | . | . | TRBV4-1 | TGCGCCAGCAGCCAAGATCCAGCGGAGACCCAGTACTTC | CASSQDPAETQYF
TRBJ2-5 | 12 | . | . | TRBV29-1 | TGCAGCACCCGGACCTACCCGGAGACCCAGTACTTC | CSTRTYPETQYF
TRBJ2-3 | 13 | few | . | TRBV25-1 | TGTGCCAGCAATAAGAATACAGGGGATACGCAGTATTTT | CASNKNTGDTQYF
TRBJ2-3 | 13 | . | . | TRBV3-1 | TGTGCCAGCAGCCACGGGGTCACAGATACGCAGTATTTT | CASSHGVTDTQYF
TRBJ2-1 | 14 | . | TRBD2 | TRBV2 | TGTGCCAGCCTCGGGGTAGCGGGACACAATGAGCAGTTCTTC | CASLGVAGHNEQFF
TRBJ1-2 | 16 | few | . | TRBV20-1 | TGCAGTGCTAGACCAACCTGGCAGGATTGGGAAGGTGGCTACACCTTC | CSARPTWQDWEGGYTF
TRBJ2-7 | 16 | . | TRBD2 | TRBV10-3 | TGTGCCATCAGTGAGTCGGGGAGCGGGAGGATTGGTGGGCAGTACTTC | CAISESGSGRIGGQYF
TRBJ1-1 | 16 | once | . | TRBV4-1 | TGCGCCAGCAGAGGTTCCGGCGGATACATGAACACTGAAGCTTTCTTT | CASRGSGGYMNTEAFF
TRBJ1-2 | 13 | few | . | TRBV2 | TGTGCCAGCAGTGTTAGGGGCCACTATGGCTACACCTTC | CASSVRGHYGYTF
TRBJ2-3 | 16 | once | . | TRBV4-1 | TGCGCCAGCAGCCAAGTTCAGAAGGGCCCCGCAGATACGCAGTATTTT | CASSQVQKGPADTQYF
TRBJ1-1 | 13 | . | TRBD1 | TRBV29-1 | TGCAGCGTTGAATGGTCAGGGGGCCCGGAAGCTTTCTTT | CSVEWSGGPEAFF
TRBJ2-7 | 16 | . | . | TRBV4-1 | TGCGCCAGCAGCCAAGTAGGACTTCTTAGCTCCTACGAGCAGTACTTC | CASSQVGLLSSYEQYF
TRBJ2-5 | 14 | . | . | TRBV2 | TGTGCCAGCAGTGACGGGGCGTCAGAAGAGACCCAGTACTTC | CASSDGASEETQYF
TRBJ2-7 | 15 | . | . | TRBV4-3 | TGCGCCAGCAGCCAAGAGGGGTTCACTACCTACGAGCAGTACTTC | CASSQEGFTTYEQYF
TRBJ1-1 | 15 | . | . | TRBV5-1 | TGCGCCAGCAGCCCGTCCGTAGGGACGAACACTGAAGCTTTCTTT | CASSPSVGTNTEAFF
TRBJ2-7 | 18 | . | TRBD2 | TRBV12-3/TRBV12-4 | TGTGCCAGCAGTTTTCGGACTAGCGGGAGCATCTACTCCTACGAGCAGTACTTC | CASSFRTSGSIYSYEQYF
TRBJ2-1 | 15 | few | . | TRBV4-2 | TGTGCCAGCAGCCCAGAACAGGGTCTGGGCAATGAGCAGTTCTTC | CASSPEQGLGNEQFF
TRBJ2-7 | 15 | few | TRBD2 | TRBV9 | TGTGCCAGCAGCGTAGCGGGGGGATCGAGTCGCGAGCAGTACTTC | CASSVAGGSSREQYF
TRBJ1-1 | 12 | . | . | TRBV7-9 | TGTGCCACCATAGACCTTAACACTGAAGCTTTCTTT | CATIDLNTEAFF
TRBJ2-7 | 15 | . | . | TRBV5-1 | TGCGCCAGAGGGGGTAGGGGATCTCTGTCCTACGAGCAGTACTTC | CARGGRGSLSYEQYF
TRBJ2-7 | 17 | . | TRBD2 | TRBV4-2 | TGTGCCAGCAGCCAAGATCTTACTAGCGGGGGAAACTACGAGCAGTACTTC | CASSQDLTSGGNYEQYF
TRBJ1-4 | 12 | . | . | TRBV27 | TGTGCCAGCAGTGCCAACAATGAAAAACTGTTTTTT | CASSANNEKLFF
TRBJ2-7 | 15 | . | TRBD2 | TRBV13 | TGTGCCAGCAGCTTAGTCTCTAGCGGGGCCTACGAGCAGTACTTC | CASSLVSSGAYEQYF
TRBJ2-5 | 16 | . | . | TRBV7-9 | TGTGCCAGCAGCTTATATCAATCAGCCCCCAGAGAGACCCAGTACTTC | CASSLYQSAPRETQYF
TRBJ1-1 | 13 | few | . | TRBV10-3 | TGTGCCATCAGTGAGTCTACGGGGGCTGAAGCTTTCTTT | CAISESTGAEAFF
TRBJ1-2 | 13 | . | TRBD1 | TRBV6-2/TRBV6-3 | TGTGTCAGCAGTACCCCGGACAGGGGAGGCTACACCTTC | CVSSTPDRGGYTF
TRBJ1-2 | 12 | . | TRBD1 | TRBV29-1 | TGCAGCGTACTACAGGGGGCAGGTGGCTACACCTTC | CSVLQGAGGYTF
TRBJ1-1 | 12 | . | . | TRBV29-1 | TGCAGCGTCGCAGGCCAGAGTATCAATTCTTTCTTT | CSVAGQSINSFF
TRBJ2-5 | 14 | . | . | TRBV29-1 | TGCAGCGTTGAGGGGTTAGGGCCTCAAGAGACCCAGTACTTC | CSVEGLGPQETQYF
TRBJ2-6 | 13 | few | . | TRBV6-1 | TGTGCCAGCAGCCCGAGGAAGTCTGGCGTCCTGACTTTC | CASSPRKSGVLTF
TRBJ2-7 | 18 | . | . | TRBV27 | TGTGCCAGCAGAGGCCCTAGCGCCGCCTCCACCTCGACCTACGAGCAGTACTTC | CASRGPSAASTSTYEQYF
TRBJ2-3 | 19 | . | . | TRBV4-2 | TGTGCCAGCAGCCAAGACCCGGGGCGCGGGGCGTTTAGCACAGATACGCAGTATTTT | CASSQDPGRGAFSTDTQYF
TRBJ1-1 | 16 | . | TRBD1 | TRBV27 | TGTGCCAGCAGTTACATGACAGGGGGCCTGATCACTGAAGCTTTCTTT | CASSYMTGGLITEAFF
TRBJ2-1 | 16 | . | TRBD2 | TRBV7-2 | TGTGCCAGTAGAAGTGCGTCCTCCACTAGCGGGGATGAGCAGTTCTTC | CASRSASSTSGDEQFF